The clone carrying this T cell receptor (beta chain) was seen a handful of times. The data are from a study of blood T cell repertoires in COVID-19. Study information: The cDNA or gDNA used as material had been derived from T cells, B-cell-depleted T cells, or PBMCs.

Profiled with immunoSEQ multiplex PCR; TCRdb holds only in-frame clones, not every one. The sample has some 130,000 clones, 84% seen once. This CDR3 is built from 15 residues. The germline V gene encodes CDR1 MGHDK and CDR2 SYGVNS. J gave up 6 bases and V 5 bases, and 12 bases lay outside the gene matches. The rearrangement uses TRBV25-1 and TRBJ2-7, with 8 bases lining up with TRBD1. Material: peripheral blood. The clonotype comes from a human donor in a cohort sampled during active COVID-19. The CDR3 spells CASSPIRQGLGEQYF. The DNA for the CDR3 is TGTGCCAGCAGTCCAATTCGACAGGGGCTGGGCGAGCAGTACTTC.